This is a list of T cell receptor beta chains from one sample in a study of OX40 agonist ivuxolimab in advanced cancers. Sequenced by immunoSEQ multiplex PCR; TCRdb stores in-frame clones only, minus some. The sample consists of some 90,000 clones, 92% of them appearing once. Sequencing used CD4+ or CD8+ T cells sorted from blood, obtained in a trial of the OX40 agonist ivuxolimab. These receptors originate from an adult with an advanced solid tumor such as melanoma, head and neck, liver or kidney cancer. CDR3s include the opening cysteine and the closing phenylalanine or tryptophan. D genes are given only for firm matches. Clone size, where shown, is once, few, many, or a class for clones that have expanded.

15,-,TRBV15,TRBJ2-1,-,CATSRDRGPYNEQFF,TGTGCCACCAGCAGAGATCGCGGGCCCTACAATGAGCAGTTCTTC
20,-,TRBV4-3,TRBJ2-6,-,CASSQGNSGVPISGANVLTF,TGCGCCAGCAGCCAAGGGAACTCAGGGGTCCCCATCTCTGGGGCCAACGTCCTGACTTTC
14,TRBD2,TRBV10-3,TRBJ2-7,-,CAISASGRAGEQYF,TGTGCCATCAGTGCTAGCGGGAGGGCGGGCGAGCAGTACTTC
11,-,TRBV7-2,TRBJ2-7,-,CASSLSYEQYF,TGTGCCAGCAGCTTGAGTTACGAGCAGTACTTC
17,-,TRBV7-8,TRBJ1-5,-,CASSLGRAEVSNQPQHF,TGTGCCAGCAGCTTAGGTAGGGCGGAGGTGAGCAATCAGCCCCAGCATTTT
13,TRBD1,TRBV30,TRBJ1-5,-,CAWSTGSNQPQHF,TGTGCCTGGTCGACAGGGAGCAATCAGCCCCAGCATTTT
16,-,TRBV25-1,TRBJ1-2,few,CASSERGATAQYGYTF,TGTGCCAGCAGTGAAAGAGGGGCAACCGCCCAATACGGCTACACCTTC
16,TRBD1,TRBV18,TRBJ1-6,-,CASSRGDSSYNSPLHF,TGTGCCAGCTCACGAGGGGACAGCTCCTATAATTCACCCCTCCACTTT
14,TRBD2,TRBV5-6,TRBJ2-7,-,CASSFGTSRREQYF,TGTGCCAGCAGCTTCGGGACTAGCCGGCGCGAGCAGTACTTC
16,TRBD2,TRBV9,TRBJ2-2,-,CASSVASGGATGELFF,TGTGCCAGCAGCGTCGCTAGCGGGGGGGCTACCGGGGAGCTGTTTTTT
14,TRBD1,TRBV6-5,TRBJ2-7,-,CASSYRGRTYEQYF,TGTGCCAGCAGTTACAGGGGGCGAACCTACGAGCAGTACTTC
17,-,TRBV10-3,TRBJ2-3,-,CAISVGGRLDHTDTQYF,TGTGCCATCAGTGTAGGGGGGAGACTAGATCACACAGATACGCAGTATTTT
14,TRBD1,TRBV6-5,TRBJ2-2,-,CASSPGTGPGELFF,TGTGCCAGCAGCCCCGGGACAGGGCCCGGGGAGCTGTTTTTT
13,-,TRBV6-5,TRBJ1-6,-,CASSYGGSSPLHF,TGTGCCAGCAGTTACGGCGGGAGTTCACCCCTCCACTTT
11,-,TRBV2,TRBJ2-1,-,CASSPGVEQFF,TGTGCCAGCAGCCCGGGGGTTGAGCAGTTCTTC
15,TRBD1,TRBV6-5,TRBJ2-7,-,CASSYATGINGEQYF,TGTGCCAGCAGTTACGCGACAGGGATTAACGGGGAGCAGTACTTC
16,-,TRBV6-1,TRBJ2-7,-,CASSVKEGTSSYEQYF,TGTGCCAGCAGTGTTAAGGAGGGGACGAGCTCCTACGAGCAGTACTTC
12,-,TRBV28,TRBJ1-6,-,CASQRGITPLHF,TGTGCCAGCCAAAGGGGTATAACACCCCTCCACTTT
16,-,TRBV19,TRBJ2-2,-,CASSIGWGANTGELFF,TGTGCCAGTAGTATAGGTTGGGGAGCGAACACCGGGGAGCTGTTTTTT
14,TRBD1,TRBV5-6,TRBJ1-1,-,CASSWGQGSSEAFF,TGTGCCAGCAGCTGGGGACAGGGGTCGTCTGAAGCTTTCTTT
14,-,TRBV10-1,TRBJ1-2,once,CASSDSGTPSGYTF,TGCGCCAGCAGTGATTCCGGGACACCCAGTGGCTACACCTTC
13,-,TRBV13,TRBJ2-7,-,CASSLAASGEQYF,TGTGCCAGCAGCTTAGCAGCGTCCGGTGAGCAGTACTTC
15,TRBD2,TRBV7-2,TRBJ2-1,-,CASSLISGGDNEQFF,TGTGCCAGCAGCTTAATTAGCGGGGGGGACAATGAGCAGTTCTTC
17,TRBD1,TRBV4-1,TRBJ1-2,-,CASSQVGQDPELRGYTF,TGCGCCAGCAGCCAAGTCGGACAGGACCCAGAGCTCCGTGGCTACACCTTC
17,-,TRBV7-6,TRBJ1-2,-,CASSLGPPDGLFDGYTF,TGTGCCAGCAGCTTAGGCCCCCCAGACGGCTTGTTTGATGGCTACACCTTC
14,TRBD1,TRBV25-1,TRBJ2-7,-,CASSVGGQVYEQYF,TGTGCCAGCAGTGTAGGGGGACAGGTCTACGAGCAGTACTTC
16,-,TRBV7-3,TRBJ2-2,-,CASSLEGARKSGELFF,TGTGCCAGCAGCTTGGAGGGGGCGCGAAAGTCCGGGGAGCTGTTTTTT
14,TRBD1,TRBV19,TRBJ1-5,-,CASRWTGAGGTQHF,TGTGCCAGTAGATGGACAGGGGCAGGTGGGACCCAGCATTTT
14,-,TRBV2,TRBJ2-7,-,CATESQGPPYEQYF,TGTGCCACCGAGTCTCAGGGGCCACCTTACGAGCAGTACTTC
15,TRBD2,TRBV4-1,TRBJ2-7,-,CASSLYREGSYEQYF,TGCGCCAGCAGCCTATATAGGGAGGGGTCCTACGAGCAGTACTTC
13,-,TRBV5-6,TRBJ1-2,-,CASSSGDNYGYTF,TGTGCCAGCAGTTCAGGGGACAACTATGGCTACACCTTC
18,-,TRBV27,TRBJ1-4,few,CASSLRNWAAGTNEKLFF,TGTGCCAGCAGTTTAAGGAACTGGGCCGCGGGGACTAATGAAAAACTGTTTTTT
13,-,TRBV5-1,TRBJ1-2,-,CASSLFDGDGYTF,TGCGCCAGCAGCCTATTCGACGGAGATGGCTACACCTTC
16,-,TRBV27,TRBJ1-5,-,CASSLSGPYSNQPQHF,TGTGCCAGCAGTTTATCAGGACCCTATAGCAATCAGCCCCAGCATTTT
12,-,TRBV5-6,TRBJ1-5,-,CASSLGREPQHF,TGTGCCAGCAGCTTGGGGCGTGAGCCCCAGCATTTT
12,-,TRBV30,TRBJ1-2,-,CAWGDGTYGYTF,TGTGCCTGGGGGGACGGCACCTATGGCTACACCTTC
13,-,TRBV29-1,TRBJ2-3,-,CSVEDASTDTQYF,TGCAGCGTTGAAGACGCGAGCACAGATACGCAGTATTTT
13,-,TRBV29-1,TRBJ2-7,-,CSVVGDPSYEQYF,TGCAGCGTTGTGGGGGACCCTTCCTACGAGCAGTACTTC
14,-,TRBV28,TRBJ2-2,-,CASSFGVVTGELFF,TGTGCCAGCAGTTTCGGGGTAGTCACCGGGGAGCTGTTTTTT
14,-,TRBV27,TRBJ1-1,-,CASSVRWGSFEAFF,TGTGCCAGCAGTGTCCGATGGGGCAGTTTTGAAGCTTTCTTT
16,TRBD2,TRBV6-5,TRBJ2-7,-,CASSYSMTSGPYEQYF,TGTGCCAGCAGTTACTCGATGACTAGCGGGCCCTACGAGCAGTACTTC
15,-,TRBV12-5,TRBJ1-6,-,CASGFEGFVNSPLHF,TGTGCTAGTGGCTTCGAGGGGTTCGTTAATTCACCCCTCCACTTT
16,TRBD1,TRBV11-2,TRBJ2-2,-,CASSPPRGRDAGELFF,TGTGCCAGCAGCCCCCCGAGGGGGCGTGACGCCGGGGAGCTGTTTTTT
11,-,TRBV29-1,TRBJ1-2,-,CSAGDNYGYTF,TGCAGCGCGGGGGACAACTATGGCTACACCTTC
14,-,TRBV11-3,TRBJ2-2,-,CASSLRYRTGELFF,TGTGCCAGCAGCTTACGTTACCGGACCGGGGAGCTGTTTTTT
15,TRBD1,TRBV9,TRBJ1-1,-,CASSVQTGMNTEAFF,TGTGCCAGCAGCGTCCAGACAGGGATGAACACTGAAGCTTTCTTT
12,-,TRBV4-1,TRBJ2-2,-,CASSHGSGELFF,TGCGCCAGCAGCCACGGGTCCGGGGAGCTGTTTTTT